What follows are 27 T cell receptor beta chains derived from one specimen sequenced in a study of human T cells and chemical hapten exposure. MiXCR, run by TCRdb on the RACE reads, gives a single entry per CDR3 protein. The sample lists over 55,000 distinct CDR3 sequences, roughly 12% occurring once. Noted time point: patch test 3, about 24 weeks after DPC sensitization. Sample treatment: therapeutic diphenylcyclopropenone sensitization with weekly scalp DPC. This sample comprised whole blood, obtained in connection with sensitization to the hapten diphenylcyclopropenone (DPC). These receptors all stem from a man aged 30 to 45 with alopecia areata. Some clones in this sample may be carry-over from other donors' samples.

V and J are TRBV20-1 and TRBJ2-1, with no clear D. This CDR3 contains 14 residues. Germline loops: CDR1 DFQATT, CDR2 SNEGSKA (reference sequence). The germline V and J ends were trimmed by 3 bases and 3 bases, with 12 bases remaining between them. CDR3 amino acids: CSASQPAYYNEQFF. The CDR3 DNA reads TGCAGTGCTAGTCAGCCAGCTTACTACAATGAGCAGTTCTTC.

In its sample, this clonotype was seen a few times. J is TRBJ1-3 and V is TRBV5-1; 12 bases align to TRBD1. V was clipped by 4 bases and J by 8 bases; unmatched bases: 7. Germline V gene data show CDR1 as SGHRS and CDR2 as YFSETQ. The CDR3 extends over 15 amino acids. This CDR3 reads CASSTGQGAGDTIYF. The DNA of the CDR3 is TGCGCCAGCAGCACGGGACAGGGGGCCGGGGACACCATATATTTT.

The rearrangement joins TRBV27 to TRBJ1-5; TRBD1 agrees at 8 bases. The CDR3 extends over 16 amino acids. With V trimmed by 0 bases and J by 3 bases, 4 bases remained unmatched. Looked up from germline, CDR1 is MNHEY and CDR2 is SMNVEV (reference sequence). In DNA form, the CDR3 reads TGTGCCAGCAGTTTATCGACAGGGGATCTCAATCAGCCCCAGCATTTT. It codes for CASSLSTGDLNQPQHF.

This clonotype was observed a few times. The chain employs TRBV7-8 and TRBJ2-1, with TRBD1 identical over 9 bases. CDR1 SGHVS and CDR2 FQNEAQ come from the germline V gene. The CDR3 length is 14 residues. J lost 7 bases, V lost 5 bases, and 6 bases had no gene match. The CDR3 protein is CASSPGQGLNEQFF. The CDR3 nucleotides are TGTGCCAGCAGCCCTGGACAGGGGTTGAATGAGCAGTTCTTC. Full variable domain (rest looked up from reference TRBV7-8 and TRBJ2-1): GAGVSQSPRYKVAKRGQDVALRCDPISGHVSLFWYQQALGQGPEFLTYFQNEAQLDKSGLPSDRFFAERPEGSVSTLKIQRTQQEDSAVYLCASSPGQGLNEQFFGPGTRLTVL.

This clonotype was recorded many times. The chain recombines TRBV29-1 with TRBJ1-1; 8 bases match TRBD1. V dropped 3 bases and J dropped 4; count of bases not matched to a gene: 4. CDR1 is SQVTM and CDR2 is ANQGSEA in the germline V gene. The CDR3 sequence is 13 residues long. CDR3 DNA sequence: TGCAGCGTTGAGAACAGGGGGACCACTGAAGCTTTCTTT. Residues: CSVENRGTTEAFF.

The chain combines TRBV7-2 with TRBJ2-2; D ambiguous. The CDR3 loop spans 14 amino acids. Germline CDR1 and CDR2: SGHTA and FQGNSA. V lost 2 bases to trimming and J lost 1 base, with 5 bases between them. In nucleotides, the CDR3 is TGTGCCAGCAGCTTAAGGGTGAACACCGGGGAGCTGTTTTTT. This codes for CASSLRVNTGELFF.

This chain connects TRBV6-1 to TRBJ1-6, with TRBD1 as a possible D gene (5 bases). CDR3 length equals 15 residues. V lost 2 bases and J 6 bases, leaving 11 bases between the germline ends. Germline lookup yields CDR1 MNHNS and CDR2 SASEGT. The chain's CDR3 is CASSELMGVNSPLHF. The DNA of the CDR3 is TGTGCCAGCAGTGAACTTATGGGGGTTAATTCACCCCTCCACTTT.

This clonotype was seen more than once but under ten times. This chain connects TRBV6-6 to TRBJ2-3; TRBD1 or TRBD2 may be the D gene (5 bases each). Germline V gene sequence: CDR1 MNHNY, CDR2 SVGAGI (reference sequence). V shed 0 bases and J shed 6 bases, with 7 bases lying between them. The CDR3 extends over 13 amino acids. CDR3 in amino acids: CASSYSGTDTQYF. CDR3 bases: TGTGCCAGCAGTTACTCGGGGACCGATACGCAGTATTTT.

CDR3 loop: CASSLRTGDTGELFF. CDR3 bases: TGTGCCAGCAGCTTACGAACAGGGGACACCGGGGAGCTGTTTTTT. J is TRBJ2-2 and V is TRBV7-2; TRBD1 agrees at 7 bases. The germline gives CDR1 SGHTA, CDR2 FQGNSA. Germline trimming cut 2 bases from V and 3 bases from J; bases unmatched to any gene: 3. There are 15 residues in the CDR3.

This clonotype has a handful of counts. The chain uses TRBV28 and TRBJ1-3; D ambiguous. V lost 8 bases and J lost 4, with 3 bases in between. The CDR3 spans 10 residues. The germline V gene encodes CDR1 MDHEN and CDR2 SYDVKM. CDR3 DNA sequence: TGTGCCAGCCGCGGAAACACCATATATTTT. Amino acids: CASRGNTIYF.

The chain recombines TRBV20-1 with TRBJ1-1, with a weak D call TRBD1 (6 bases). CDR3 length equals 14 residues. Germline assignment: CDR1 DFQATT and CDR2 SNEGSKA (reference sequence). The germline V and J ends were trimmed by 6 bases and 5 bases, with 19 bases remaining between them. The CDR3 nucleotides read TGCAGTGCCCGACCCGGGGGGCCTGGAACTGAAGCTTTCTTT. Residues: CSARPGGPGTEAFF.

The chain links TRBV29-1 to TRBJ2-2; D is unresolved. V lost 3 bases and J lost 4, with 9 bases in between. This CDR3 comprises 13 residues. Germline CDR1 SQVTM, CDR2 ANQGSEA. In DNA form, the CDR3 reads TGCAGCGTTGACCAGCGCGGCACCGGGGAGCTGTTTTTT. Protein sequence: CSVDQRGTGELFF.

This clonotype has more than one count but fewer than ten. The chain joins TRBV24-1 to TRBJ2-7, with D uncertain. V was shortened by 0 bases and J by 4 bases, with 3 bases between the two germline ends. The CDR3 has 12 residues. The germline V gene encodes CDR1 KGHDR and CDR2 SFDVKD. CDR3 coding DNA: TGTGCCACCAGTGATTTGGGTTACGAGCAGTACTTC. This translates into CATSDLGYEQYF.

The J gene is TRBJ2-1, the V gene TRBV27; D might be TRBD1 (6 bases). The CDR3 covers 13 residues. Germline lookup yields CDR1 MNHEY and CDR2 SMNVEV (reference sequence). V lost 6 bases to trimming and J lost 5 bases, with 11 bases between them. The CDR3 here is CASRTGWDNEQFF. In nucleotides, the CDR3 is TGTGCCAGCAGAACAGGGTGGGACAATGAGCAGTTCTTC.

The chain employs TRBV12-3 or TRBV12-4 and TRBJ1-2; no clear D gene. The length of the CDR3 is 13 residues. Trimming took off 1 base at V and 8 bases at J, with 11 bases between the two ends. The CDR3 loop reads CASSLGPADGYTF. DNA for the CDR3: TGTGCCAGCAGTTTAGGGCCCGCGGACGGCTACACCTTC.

This clonotype was counted a few times. This rearrangement joins TRBV25-1 to TRBJ1-1, with D unclear. V lost 3 bases and J 4 bases, leaving 9 bases between the germline ends. The CDR3 extends over 13 amino acids. Germline CDR1 reads MGHDK; CDR2 reads SYGVNS. For the CDR3, the DNA is TGTGCCAGCAGTGATTCTTTCTTCACTGAAGCTTTCTTT. Translation: CASSDSFFTEAFF.

This clonotype was detected a few times. This rearrangement joins TRBV29-1 to TRBJ2-7; TRBD1 matches at 9 bases. V lost 3 bases and J lost 2; bases outside the gene matches: 5. This CDR3 is built from 14 residues. CDR1 and CDR2 (germline): SQVTM, ANQGSEA. Written as DNA, the CDR3 is TGCAGCGTTGAGGGGACAGGGAGTACCTACGAGCAGTACTTC. Protein product: CSVEGTGSTYEQYF.

The chain joins TRBV7-2 to TRBJ1-6; tentative D call: TRBD1 (6 bases). This CDR3 spans 16 amino acids. Germline lookup yields CDR1 SGHTA and CDR2 FQGNSA. V lost 1 base and J lost 7, with 14 bases in between. The CDR3 loop is CASSLGSRGMNSPLHF. In DNA form, the CDR3 reads TGTGCCAGCAGCTTAGGGAGCAGGGGCATGAATTCACCCCTCCACTTT.

This clonotype came up once. CDR3 sequence reads: CASRDGKLFF. DNA of the CDR3: TGTGCCAGTAGGGATGGAAAACTGTTTTTT. This chain joins TRBV2 and TRBJ1-4; unclear D gene. CDR3 length equals 10 residues. Trimming pared 9 bases from V and 10 bases from J, leaving 9 bases between. Germline-derived CDR1 and CDR2 are SNHLY and FYNNEI.

This clonotype was detected only a few times. J is TRBJ1-6 and V is TRBV12-3 or TRBV12-4; 8 bases line up with TRBD1. V shed 6 bases, J shed 6 bases, and the junction held 7 bases outside the gene matches. The CDR3 runs to 15 residues. The CDR3 DNA reads TGTGCCAGCAGCTCATATGGACAGGGTAATTCACCCCTCCACTTT. As protein: CASSSYGQGNSPLHF.

With respect to this clonotype: Without the conserved terminal phenylalanine or tryptophan, this CDR3 likely stems from a read error. This chain connects TRBV10-3 to TRBJ1-2; D possibly corresponds to TRBD1 (6 bases). The CDR3 has 17 amino acids. V was trimmed by 3 bases and J by 0 bases, leaving 17 bases between them. Germline values: CDR1 ENHRY, CDR2 SYGVKD. This chain's CDR3 is CAISDPSGTLTNYGYTL. The CDR3, as DNA: TGTGCCATCAGTGACCCATCCGGGACACTGACTAACTATGGCTACACCCTC.

The chain has TRBV7-9 and TRBJ1-1; D is ambiguous. Per the germline V gene, CDR1 is SEHNR and CDR2 is FQNEAQ (reference sequence). The CDR3 contains 16 residues. Trimming stripped 4 bases from V and 1 base from J, with 16 bases between. CDR3: CASSSPKSRTNTEAFF. The CDR3 nucleotides are TGTGCCAGCAGCTCACCAAAGAGCCGGACGAACACTGAAGCTTTCTTT.

As for this clonotype: A much bigger clone sits one base away, suggesting this may be a read error. The V gene is TRBV6-2 or TRBV6-3, the J gene TRBJ2-7; D might be TRBD1 (6 bases). Germline-derived CDR1 and CDR2 are MNHEY and SVGEGT. This CDR3 is 12 amino acids long. The germline V and J ends were trimmed by 11 bases and 4 bases, with 15 bases remaining between them. CDR3 in amino acids: CAGESGAYEQYF. DNA of the CDR3: TGTGCCGGCGAATCAGGGGCTTACGAGCAGTACTTC.

The sample holds a few counts of this clonotype. This sequence joins TRBV4-3 and TRBJ2-6; 8 bases are a match to TRBD1. With 6 bases clipped from V and 0 bases from J, the junction kept 7 bases outside the gene matches. Germline V lookup: CDR1 LGHNA, CDR2 YSLEER. CDR3 size: 17 residues. CDR3 amino acids: CASSPQGAASGANVLTF. In DNA, the CDR3 is TGCGCCAGCAGTCCTCAGGGGGCAGCCTCTGGGGCCAACGTCCTGACTTTC.

V is TRBV20-1 and J is TRBJ1-2; 10 nucleotides agree with TRBD1. CDR3 length equals 14 residues. Germline CDR1 DFQATT, CDR2 SNEGSKA (reference sequence). V shed 5 bases, J shed 3 bases, and the junction held 6 bases outside the gene matches. The CDR3 loop is CSAPDRGRDYGYTF. The DNA for the CDR3 is TGCAGTGCTCCCGACAGGGGGCGAGACTATGGCTACACCTTC.

The sample holds a few counts of this clonotype. One end of the junction is discordant with germline, which a read error may explain. V is TRBV5-5 and J is TRBJ1-2; 8 bases fit TRBD1. There are 13 residues in the CDR3. Germline V gene sequence: CDR1 SGHKS, CDR2 YYEKEE (reference sequence). Here the CDR3 reads CASSLNPTGESLF. CDR3 sequence (DNA): TGTGCCAGCAGCTTGAACCCGACAGGGGAAAGCCTCTTC. Based on the CDR3 plus reference TRBV5-5 and TRBJ1-2, the full variable domain is DAGVTQSPTHLIKTRGQQVTLRCSPISGHKSVSWYQQVLGQGPQFIFQYYEKEERGRGNFPDRFSARQFPNYSSELNVNALLLGDSALYLCASSLNPTGESLFGSGTRLTVV.

This clonotype was counted many times. This chain connects TRBV4-2 to TRBJ1-1; D is ambiguous. Germline CDR1 reads LGHNA; CDR2 reads YNFKEQ. This CDR3 spans 15 amino acids. Trimming removed 4 bases from V and 5 bases from J, with 17 bases in between. The CDR3 DNA reads TGTGCCAGCAGCCTTCAACCGGAGGCAGAGACTGAAGCTTTCTTT. It encodes CASSLQPEAETEAFF.